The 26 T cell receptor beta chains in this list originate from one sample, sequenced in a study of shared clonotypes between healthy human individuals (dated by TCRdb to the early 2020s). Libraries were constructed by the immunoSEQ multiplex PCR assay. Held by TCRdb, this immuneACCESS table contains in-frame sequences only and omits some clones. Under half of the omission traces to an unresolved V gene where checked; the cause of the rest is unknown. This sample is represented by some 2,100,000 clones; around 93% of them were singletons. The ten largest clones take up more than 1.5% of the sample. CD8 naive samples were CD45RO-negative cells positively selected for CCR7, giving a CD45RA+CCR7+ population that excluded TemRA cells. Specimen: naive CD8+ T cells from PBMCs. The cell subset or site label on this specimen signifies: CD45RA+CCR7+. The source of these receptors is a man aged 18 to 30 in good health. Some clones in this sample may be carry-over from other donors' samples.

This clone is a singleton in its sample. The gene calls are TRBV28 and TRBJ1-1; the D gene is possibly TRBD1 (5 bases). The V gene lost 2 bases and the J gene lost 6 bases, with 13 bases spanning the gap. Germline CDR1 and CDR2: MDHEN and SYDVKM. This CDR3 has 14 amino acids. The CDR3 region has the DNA TGTGCCAGCAGTTTAAGTCTGGGGGGGGCTGAAGCTTTCTTT. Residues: CASSLSLGGAEAFF. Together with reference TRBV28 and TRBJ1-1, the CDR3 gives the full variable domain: DVKVTQSSRYLVKRTGEKVFLECVQDMDHENMFWYRQDPGLGLRLIYFSYDVKMKEKGDIPEGYSVSREKKERFSLILESASTNQTSMYLCASSLSLGGAEAFFGQGTRLTVV.

DNA for the CDR3: TGTGCCAGCAGCGAAACGTCCGGGACAGGTCCACAAGATACGCAGTATTTT. This translates into CASSETSGTGPQDTQYF. J is TRBJ2-3 and V is TRBV9; 8 bases agree with TRBD1. The CDR3 runs 17 residues. CDR1 and CDR2 from the germline V gene are SGDLS and YYNGEE. V gave up 3 bases and J gave up 5 bases; unmatched junction bases: 14.

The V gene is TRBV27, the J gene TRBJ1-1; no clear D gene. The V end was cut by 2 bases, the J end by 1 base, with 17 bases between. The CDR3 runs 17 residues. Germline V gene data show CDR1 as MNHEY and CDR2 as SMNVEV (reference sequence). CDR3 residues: CASSLQVPTFTNTEAFF. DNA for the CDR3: TGTGCCAGCAGTTTACAGGTTCCAACATTCACGAACACTGAAGCTTTCTTT.

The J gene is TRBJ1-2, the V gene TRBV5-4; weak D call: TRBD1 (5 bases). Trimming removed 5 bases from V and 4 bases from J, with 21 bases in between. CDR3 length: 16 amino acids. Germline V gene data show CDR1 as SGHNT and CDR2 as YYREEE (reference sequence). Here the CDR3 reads CASRVLVRGLSYGYTF. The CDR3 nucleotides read TGTGCCAGCAGGGTGCTCGTCCGGGGCTTGAGCTATGGCTACACCTTC.

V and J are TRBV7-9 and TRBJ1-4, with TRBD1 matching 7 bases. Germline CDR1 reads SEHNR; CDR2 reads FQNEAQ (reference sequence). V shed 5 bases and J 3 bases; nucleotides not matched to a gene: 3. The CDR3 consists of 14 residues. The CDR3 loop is CASSAGTANEKLFF. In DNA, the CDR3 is TGTGCCAGCAGCGCCGGGACAGCTAATGAAAAACTGTTTTTT. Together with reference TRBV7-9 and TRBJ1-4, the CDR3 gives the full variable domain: DTGVSQNPRHKITKRGQNVTFRCDPISEHNRLYWYRQTLGQGPEFLTYFQNEAQLEKSRLLSDRFSAERPKGSFSTLEIQRTEQGDSAMYLCASSAGTANEKLFFGSGTQLSVL.

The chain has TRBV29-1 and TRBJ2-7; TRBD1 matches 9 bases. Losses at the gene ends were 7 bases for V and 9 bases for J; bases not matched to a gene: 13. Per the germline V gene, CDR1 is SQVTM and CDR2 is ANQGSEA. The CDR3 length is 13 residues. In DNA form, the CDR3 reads TGCAGCGCCCGCGTGGGACAGGGAGGGGGGCAGTACTTC. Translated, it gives CSARVGQGGGQYF.

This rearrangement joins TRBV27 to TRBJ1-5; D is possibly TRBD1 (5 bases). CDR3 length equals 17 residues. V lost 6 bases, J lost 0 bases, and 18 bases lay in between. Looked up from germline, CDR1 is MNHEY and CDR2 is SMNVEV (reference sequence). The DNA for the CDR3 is TGTGCCAGCAGGACCACCGGGACCGAGTATAGCAATCAGCCCCAGCATTTT. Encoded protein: CASRTTGTEYSNQPQHF.

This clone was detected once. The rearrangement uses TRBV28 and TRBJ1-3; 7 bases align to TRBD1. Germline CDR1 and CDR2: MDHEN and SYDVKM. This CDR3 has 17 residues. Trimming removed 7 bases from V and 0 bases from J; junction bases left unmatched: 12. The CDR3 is CASTPEEGAISGNTIYF. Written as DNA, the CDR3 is TGTGCCAGCACCCCCGAGGAGGGGGCCATCTCTGGAAACACCATATATTTT.

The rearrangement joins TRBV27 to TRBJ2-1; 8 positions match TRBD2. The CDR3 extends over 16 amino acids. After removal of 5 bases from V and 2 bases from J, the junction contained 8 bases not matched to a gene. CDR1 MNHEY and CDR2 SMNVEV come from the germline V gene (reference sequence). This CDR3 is CASSPKAGVTYNEQFF. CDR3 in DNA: TGTGCCAGCAGTCCAAAAGCGGGAGTAACCTACAATGAGCAGTTCTTC.

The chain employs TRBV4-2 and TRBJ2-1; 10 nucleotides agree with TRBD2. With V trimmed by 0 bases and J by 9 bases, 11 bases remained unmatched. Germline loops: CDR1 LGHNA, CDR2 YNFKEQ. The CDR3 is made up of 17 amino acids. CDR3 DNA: TGTGCCAGCAGCCAAGACTCTAGCGGGGGCCCGTGGTTTGAGCAGTTCTTC. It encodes CASSQDSSGGPWFEQFF.

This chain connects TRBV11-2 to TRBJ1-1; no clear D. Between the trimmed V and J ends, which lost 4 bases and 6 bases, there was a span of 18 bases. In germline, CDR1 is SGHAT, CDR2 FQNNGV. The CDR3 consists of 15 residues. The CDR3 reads CASSSPKRKWAEAFF. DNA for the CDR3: TGTGCCAGCAGCTCGCCGAAGCGTAAGTGGGCTGAAGCTTTCTTT.

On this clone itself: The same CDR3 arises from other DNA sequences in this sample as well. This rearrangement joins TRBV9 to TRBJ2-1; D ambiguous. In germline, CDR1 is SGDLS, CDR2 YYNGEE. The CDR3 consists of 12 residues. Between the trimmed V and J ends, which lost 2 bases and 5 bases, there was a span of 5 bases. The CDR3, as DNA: TGTGCCAGCAGCGTCGGTCACAATGAGCAGTTCTTC. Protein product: CASSVGHNEQFF.

The CDR3 region is CATRKGYGQPQHF. The DNA for the CDR3 is TGTGCCACGCGGAAAGGGTATGGGCAGCCCCAGCATTTT. The V gene is TRBV27, the J gene TRBJ1-5, with D unresolved. Germline-derived CDR1 and CDR2 are MNHEY and SMNVEV (reference sequence). Trimming cost V 10 bases and J 7 bases, with 17 bases left between them. The CDR3 is 13 amino acids.

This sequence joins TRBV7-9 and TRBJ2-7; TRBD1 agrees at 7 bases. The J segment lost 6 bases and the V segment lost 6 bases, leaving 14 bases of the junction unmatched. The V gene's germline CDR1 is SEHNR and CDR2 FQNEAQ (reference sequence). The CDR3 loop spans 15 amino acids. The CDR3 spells CASRRHRGRPGEQYF. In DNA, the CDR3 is TGTGCCAGCAGGCGCCATAGGGGGCGTCCTGGCGAGCAGTACTTC.

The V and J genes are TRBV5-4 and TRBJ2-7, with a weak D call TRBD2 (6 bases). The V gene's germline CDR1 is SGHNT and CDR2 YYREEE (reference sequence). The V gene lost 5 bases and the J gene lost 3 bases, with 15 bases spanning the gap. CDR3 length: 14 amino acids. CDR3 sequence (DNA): TGTGCCAGCAGTTCCCGCGGGACCGGCTACGAGCAGTACTTC. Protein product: CASSSRGTGYEQYF.

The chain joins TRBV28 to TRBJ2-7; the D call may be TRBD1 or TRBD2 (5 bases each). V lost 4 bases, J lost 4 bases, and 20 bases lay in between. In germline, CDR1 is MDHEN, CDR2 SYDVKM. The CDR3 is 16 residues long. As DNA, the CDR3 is TGTGCCAGCAGTTCACCCGGGACGGACCGGAGATACGAGCAGTACTTC. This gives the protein CASSSPGTDRRYEQYF.

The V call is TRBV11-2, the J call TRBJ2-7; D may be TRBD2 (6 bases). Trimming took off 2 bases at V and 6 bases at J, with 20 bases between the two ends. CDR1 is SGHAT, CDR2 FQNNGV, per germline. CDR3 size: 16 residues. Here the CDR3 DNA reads TGTGCCAGCAGCTTATTCGGACGGGAGCGGCGTCTCGAGCAGTACTTC. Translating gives CASSLFGRERRLEQYF.

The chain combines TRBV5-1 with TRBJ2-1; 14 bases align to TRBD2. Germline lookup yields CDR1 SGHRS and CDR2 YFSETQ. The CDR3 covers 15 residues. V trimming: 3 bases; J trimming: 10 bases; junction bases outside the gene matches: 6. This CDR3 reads CASSSGLAGVPEQFF. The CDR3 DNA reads TGCGCCAGCAGCTCGGGACTAGCGGGAGTTCCCGAGCAGTTCTTC.

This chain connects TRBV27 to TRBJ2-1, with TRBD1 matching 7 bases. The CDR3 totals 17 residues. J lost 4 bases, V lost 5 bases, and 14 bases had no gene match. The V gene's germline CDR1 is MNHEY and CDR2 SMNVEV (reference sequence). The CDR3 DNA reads TGTGCCAGCAGTCCCGCGCCGGGACAGACACCTTACAATGAGCAGTTCTTC. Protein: CASSPAPGQTPYNEQFF.

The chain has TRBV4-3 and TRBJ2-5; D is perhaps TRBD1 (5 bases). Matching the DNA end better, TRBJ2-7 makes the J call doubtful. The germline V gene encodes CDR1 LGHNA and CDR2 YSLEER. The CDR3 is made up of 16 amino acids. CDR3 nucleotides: TGCGCCAGCAGCCAAGATGACGACAGCGAATCCTACGAGCAGTACTTC. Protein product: CASSQDDDSESYEQYF.

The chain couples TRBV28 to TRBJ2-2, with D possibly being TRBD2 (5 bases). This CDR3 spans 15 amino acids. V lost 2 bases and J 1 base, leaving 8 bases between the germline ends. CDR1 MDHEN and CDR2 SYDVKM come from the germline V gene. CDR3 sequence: CASSLLGMNTGELFF. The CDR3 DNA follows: TGTGCCAGCAGTTTACTCGGGATGAACACCGGGGAGCTGTTTTTT.

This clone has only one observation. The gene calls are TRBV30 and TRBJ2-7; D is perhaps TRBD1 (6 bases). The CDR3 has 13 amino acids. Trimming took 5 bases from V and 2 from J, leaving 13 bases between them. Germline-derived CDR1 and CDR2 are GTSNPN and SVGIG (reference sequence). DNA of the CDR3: TGTGCCTGGTCCCAGGGGCGGGCCTACGAGCAGTACTTC. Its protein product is CAWSQGRAYEQYF.

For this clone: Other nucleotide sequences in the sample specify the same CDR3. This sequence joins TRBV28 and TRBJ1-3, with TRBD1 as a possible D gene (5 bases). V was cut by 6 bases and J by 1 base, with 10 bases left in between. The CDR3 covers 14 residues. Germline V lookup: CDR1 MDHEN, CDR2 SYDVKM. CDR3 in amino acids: CASSFPGSGNTIYF. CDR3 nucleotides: TGTGCCAGCAGCTTCCCAGGGTCTGGAAACACCATATATTTT.

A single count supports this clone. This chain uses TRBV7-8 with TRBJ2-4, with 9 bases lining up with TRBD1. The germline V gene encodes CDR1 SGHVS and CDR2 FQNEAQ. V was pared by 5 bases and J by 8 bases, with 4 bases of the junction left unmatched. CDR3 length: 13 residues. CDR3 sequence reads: CASSQDRGDIQYF. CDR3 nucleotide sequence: TGTGCCAGCAGCCAAGACAGGGGGGACATTCAGTACTTC.

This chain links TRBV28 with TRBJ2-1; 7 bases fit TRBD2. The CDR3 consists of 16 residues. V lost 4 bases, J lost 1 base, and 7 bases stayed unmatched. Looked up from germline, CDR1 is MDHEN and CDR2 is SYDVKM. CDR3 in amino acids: CASSSLREKSYNEQFF. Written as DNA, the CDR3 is TGTGCCAGCAGTTCCTTGCGGGAGAAGTCCTACAATGAGCAGTTCTTC.

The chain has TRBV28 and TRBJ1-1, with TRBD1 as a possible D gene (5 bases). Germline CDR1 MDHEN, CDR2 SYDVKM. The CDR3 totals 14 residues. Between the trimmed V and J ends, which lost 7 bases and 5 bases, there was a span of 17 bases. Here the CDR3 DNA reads TGTGCCAGCACCTGGGGGGGGTCGGGAACTGAAGCTTTCTTT. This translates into CASTWGGSGTEAFF.